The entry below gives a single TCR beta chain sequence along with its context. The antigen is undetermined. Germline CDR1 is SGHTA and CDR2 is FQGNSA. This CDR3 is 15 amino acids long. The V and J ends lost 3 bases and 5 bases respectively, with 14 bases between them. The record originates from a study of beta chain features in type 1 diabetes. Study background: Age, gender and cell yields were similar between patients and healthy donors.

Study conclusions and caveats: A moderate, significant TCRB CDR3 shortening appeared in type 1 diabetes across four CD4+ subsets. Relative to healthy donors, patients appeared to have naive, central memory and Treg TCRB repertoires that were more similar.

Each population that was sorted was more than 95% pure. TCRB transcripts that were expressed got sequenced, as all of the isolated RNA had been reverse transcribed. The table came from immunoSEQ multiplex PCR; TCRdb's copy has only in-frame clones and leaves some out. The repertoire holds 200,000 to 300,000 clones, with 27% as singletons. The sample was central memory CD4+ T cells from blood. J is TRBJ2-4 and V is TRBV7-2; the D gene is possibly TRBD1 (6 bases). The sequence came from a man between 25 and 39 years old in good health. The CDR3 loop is CASSLGARMENIQYF. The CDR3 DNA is TGTGCCAGCAGCTTGGGGGCGCGGATGGAAAACATTCAGTACTTC.